The 15 T cell receptor beta chains given below trace back to one sample, sequenced in a study of blood T cell repertoires in COVID-19. TCRdb keeps only in-frame clones here, not all; method: immunoSEQ multiplex PCR. The sample records about 110,000 clones, around 85% being singletons. The sequencing input was peripheral blood. The receptors were gathered from a human donor in a cohort sampled during active COVID-19.

V is TRBV5-1 and J is TRBJ2-7, with D perhaps TRBD2 (5 bases). Trimming removed 2 bases from V and 7 bases from J, with 16 bases in between. The CDR3 runs 14 residues. The germline V gene has CDR1 SGHRS and CDR2 YFSETQ. CDR3 DNA: TGCGCCAGCAGCTTTGAGGACTCCTCTTTGGAGCAGTACTTC. Translating gives CASSFEDSSLEQYF.

This CDR3 is CAICEDRDAGELFF. CDR3 DNA sequence: TGTGCCATCTGCGAGGACAGGGACGCCGGGGAGCTGTTTTTT. The V gene is TRBV10-3, the J gene TRBJ2-2; 8 nucleotides line up with TRBD1. The V segment lost 8 bases and the J segment 6 bases; nucleotides outside the gene matches: 8. The CDR3 length is 14 residues. Per the germline V gene, CDR1 is ENHRY and CDR2 is SYGVKD.

This chain links TRBV11-2 with TRBJ2-7; 10 nucleotides line up with TRBD1. The length of the CDR3 is 15 residues. Germline V gene data show CDR1 as SGHAT and CDR2 as FQNNGV. Trimming took 4 bases from V and 4 from J; bases not matched to a gene: 7. In nucleotides, the CDR3 is TGTGCCAGCAGCTGGTCCGGGACAGGGGAGTACGAGCAGTACTTC. Translation gives CASSWSGTGEYEQYF.

J is TRBJ1-3 and V is TRBV30; D remains unclear. This CDR3 is 15 amino acids long. Trimming left V 6 bases short and J 0 bases short, with 15 bases between. Germline V lookup: CDR1 GTSNPN, CDR2 SVGIG (reference sequence). CDR3 sequence (DNA): TGTGCCTGCGTTCGGGAACTAAACTCTGGAAACACCATATATTTT. Encoded protein: CACVRELNSGNTIYF.

The chain has TRBV5-1 and TRBJ2-3; a possible D gene is TRBD2 (7 bases). The CDR3 loop spans 14 amino acids. V was pared by 3 bases and J by 1 base, with 9 bases between. Germline V gene data show CDR1 as SGHRS and CDR2 as YFSETQ. CDR3 bases: TGCGCCAGCAGCTGGGGGGGCGGCACAGATACGCAGTATTTT. It yields the protein CASSWGGGTDTQYF.

The rearrangement links TRBV7-9 to TRBJ1-4; D ambiguous. Per the germline V gene, CDR1 is SEHNR and CDR2 is FQNEAQ (reference sequence). V lost 3 bases, J lost 0 bases, and 11 bases lay in between. The CDR3 is 16 residues long. The CDR3 loop reads CASSFIPVTTNEKLFF. The DNA for the CDR3 is TGTGCCAGCAGCTTTATACCGGTTACAACTAATGAAAAACTGTTTTTT.

The chain uses TRBV27 and TRBJ2-1; 15 bases fit TRBD2. CDR1 and CDR2 (germline): MNHEY, SMNVEV (reference sequence). J was trimmed by 9 bases and V by 5 bases; bases with no gene match: 5. This CDR3 is 15 amino acids long. DNA for the CDR3: TGTGCCAGCAGTCCGGGACTAGCGGGGGGCAGTGAGCAGTTCTTC. Translated: CASSPGLAGGSEQFF.

The chain uses TRBV6-2 or TRBV6-3 and TRBJ1-5; TRBD1 matches 7 bases. Trimming took 0 bases from V and 4 from J; bases not matched to a gene: 6. This CDR3 spans 16 amino acids. Germline loops: CDR1 MNHEY, CDR2 SVGEGT. CDR3 loop: CASSYSFRGTNQPQHF. For the CDR3, the DNA is TGTGCCAGCAGTTACTCGTTCAGGGGGACGAATCAGCCCCAGCATTTT.

The chain is built from TRBV6-2 or TRBV6-3 and TRBJ2-5, with D hard to call. The germline CDR1 and CDR2 sequences are MNHEY and SVGEGT. V was shortened by 4 bases and J by 4 bases, with 4 bases between the two germline ends. The CDR3 loop spans 11 amino acids. The DNA of the CDR3 is TGTGCCAGCAGTTTGGCAGAGACCCAGTACTTC. Its translation is CASSLAETQYF.

The chain employs TRBV6-5 and TRBJ2-1; 15 bases match TRBD2. V gave up 6 bases and J gave up 10 bases; unmatched junction bases: 7. Germline loops: CDR1 MNHEY, CDR2 SVGAGI. The CDR3 is made up of 15 amino acids. This CDR3 reads CASREEGLAGGEQFF. In nucleotides, the CDR3 is TGTGCCAGCAGGGAGGAAGGACTAGCGGGGGGGGAGCAGTTCTTC.

This clone appeared a few times. The chain carries TRBV10-3 and TRBJ1-5, with D uncertain. Deletions cut 0 bases from V and 7 bases from J, with 13 bases between. Germline V CDR1 and CDR2: ENHRY, SYGVKD. The CDR3 covers 15 residues. CDR3 amino acids: CAISESFGFGQPQHF. CDR3 DNA sequence: TGTGCCATCAGTGAGTCTTTTGGTTTTGGCCAGCCCCAGCATTTT.

The chain is built from TRBV7-2 and TRBJ1-4; D not resolved. The CDR3 is made up of 15 amino acids. The germline CDR1 and CDR2 sequences are SGHTA and FQGNSA. The V end was cut by 1 base, the J end by 8 bases, with 14 bases between. In DNA form, the CDR3 reads TGTGCCAGCAGCTTAGATACCGGGTATTACGAAAAACTGTTTTTT. Translation gives CASSLDTGYYEKLFF.

J is TRBJ1-1 and V is TRBV19, with D perhaps matching TRBD1 (6 bases). Germline V gene sequence: CDR1 LNHDA, CDR2 SQIVND (reference sequence). Trimming took off 5 bases at V and 4 bases at J, with 26 bases between the two ends. CDR3 size: 18 residues. The CDR3 loop reads CASSPFINRVSFRTEAFF. The CDR3 DNA reads TGTGCCAGTAGTCCGTTTATAAACAGGGTTTCGTTCCGCACTGAAGCTTTCTTT. Full variable domain (missing parts from reference TRBV19 and TRBJ1-1): DGGITQSPKYLFRKEGQNVTLSCEQNLNHDAMYWYRQDPGQGLRLIYYSQIVNDFQKGDIAEGYSVSREKKESFPLTVTSAQKNPTAFYLCASSPFINRVSFRTEAFFGQGTRLTVV.

CDR3 residues: CASSQLTGDSPLHF. The CDR3 bases are TGTGCCAGCAGCCAACTGACAGGGGACTCACCCCTCCACTTT. The chain uses TRBV3-1 (or the pseudogene TRBV3-2) and TRBJ1-6; TRBD1 aligns across 8 bases. This CDR3 has 14 amino acids. Trimming took 2 bases from V and 10 from J; bases not matched to a gene: 4. Germline CDR1 is LGHDT and CDR2 is YNNKEL (reference sequence).

This sequence joins TRBV6-5 and TRBJ2-7, with D perhaps TRBD1 (5 bases). Trimming shortened V by 2 bases and J by 5 bases, and 13 bases separated the two germline ends. This CDR3 spans 14 amino acids. The germline V gene has CDR1 MNHEY and CDR2 SVGAGI. The CDR3 spells CASSYRQGTDEQYF. In DNA, the CDR3 is TGTGCCAGCAGTTACCGTCAGGGTACCGACGAGCAGTACTTC.